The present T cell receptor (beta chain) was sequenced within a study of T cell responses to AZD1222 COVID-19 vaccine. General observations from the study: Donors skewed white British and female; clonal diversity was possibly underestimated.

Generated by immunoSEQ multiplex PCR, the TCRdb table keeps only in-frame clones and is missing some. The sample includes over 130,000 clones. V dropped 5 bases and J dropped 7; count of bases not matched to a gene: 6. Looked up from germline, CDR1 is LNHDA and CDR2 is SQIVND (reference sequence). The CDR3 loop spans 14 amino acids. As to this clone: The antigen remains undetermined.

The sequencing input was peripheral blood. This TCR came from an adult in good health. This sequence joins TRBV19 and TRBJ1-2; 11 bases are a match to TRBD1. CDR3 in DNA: TGTGCCAGTAGTCTTGGACAGGGGGCCGCTGGCTACACCTTC. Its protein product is CASSLGQGAAGYTF. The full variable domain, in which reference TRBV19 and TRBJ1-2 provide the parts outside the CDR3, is DGGITQSPKYLFRKEGQNVTLSCEQNLNHDAMYWYRQDPGQGLRLIYYSQIVNDFQKGDIAEGYSVSREKKESFPLTVTSAQKNPTAFYLCASSLGQGAAGYTFGSGTRLTVV.